These 9 T cell receptor beta chains share one sample of origin, sequenced in a study of CXCR3-negative and CXCR3-positive naive CD8 T cells. UMI labels and 5' RACE were used to prepare the TRB cDNA libraries. TCRdb reanalyzed the 5' RACE reads and collapses them to one entry per CDR3 protein, without DNA. Its table records 70,000 to 95,000 distinct CDR3 sequences. Sequencing used naive CXCR3- CD8+ T cells from blood. Subset described: CD45RO-CCR7+CD27+CD95- naive CD8+ T cells lacking CXCR3 (TNR3-). The receptors here all came from a human donor in good health. Some clones in this sample may be carry-over from other donors' samples.

The chain links TRBV6-5 to TRBJ2-3. Germline CDR1 MNHEY, CDR2 SVGAGI. CDR3 length: 15 residues. The CDR3 protein is CASSYSMSSTDTQYF.

V gene TRBV7-6 combines with J gene TRBJ2-3; TCRdb proposes TRBD1, but this gene call is untestable without DNA. CDR3 size: 16 residues. Germline V gene lookup returns CDR1 SGHVS and CDR2 FNYEAQ. CDR3 residues: CASSASGTGAVDTQYF.

This chain connects TRBV4-3 to TRBJ2-3; checking the TCRdb D call of TRBD2 is not possible without DNA. The CDR3 is 18 amino acids. In germline, CDR1 is LGHNA, CDR2 YSLEER. The CDR3 is CASSQESRLAGYTDTQYF.

The chain uses TRBV11-2 and TRBJ1-4; without DNA, the TCRdb call of TRBD1 cannot be checked. CDR3 length equals 13 residues. Germline lookup yields CDR1 SGHAT and CDR2 FQNNGV. CDR3 residues: CASSGGTVEKLFF.

The chain links TRBV2 to TRBJ2-7. Germline V lookup: CDR1 SNHLY, CDR2 FYNNEI. The CDR3 is made up of 15 amino acids. This CDR3 reads CASSEALAGTYEQYF.

The chain uses TRBV9 and TRBJ2-2. CDR3 size: 11 residues. Germline CDR1 reads SGDLS; CDR2 reads YYNGEE. Here the CDR3 reads CASSKTGELFF.

V and J are TRBV12-3 or TRBV12-4 and TRBJ2-1. This CDR3 spans 14 amino acids. This CDR3 is CASSSRAQHNEQFF.

This chain connects TRBV7-9 to TRBJ1-1; TCRdb outputs TRBD1, but without DNA this stays unchecked. The length of the CDR3 is 15 residues. From germline, CDR1 is SEHNR and CDR2 FQNEAQ (reference sequence). The CDR3 reads CASSLTSGAQTEAFF.

The chain couples TRBV9 to TRBJ2-7. CDR3 size: 14 residues. CDR1 is SGDLS, CDR2 YYNGEE, per germline. The CDR3 loop reads CASSVGGSPLEQYF.